Shown below are 19 T cell receptor beta chains from a single sample sequenced in a study of cytomegalovirus exposure and HLA in healthy donors. The protocol was immunoSEQ multiplex PCR, while the TCRdb copy is restricted to in-frame clones and leaves out a portion. The data show over 85,000 clones, with around 93% seen just once and about 1.1% held by the top ten. Material: PBMCs. The receptor source for this set is a woman younger than 45 in good health and CMV-seropositive.

There are a few counts of this clone. In DNA form, the CDR3 reads TGCGCCAGCAGCTTGAAAGCCGGGAGACAATACAATGAGCAGTTCTTC. Translation: CASSLKAGRQYNEQFF. This rearrangement joins TRBV5-1 to TRBJ2-1; TRBD2 is a possible D gene (6 bases). This CDR3 comprises 16 residues. CDR1 and CDR2 (germline): SGHRS, YFSETQ. The V and J ends lost 1 base and 4 bases respectively, with 15 bases between them.

The chain has TRBV19 and TRBJ1-5, with D unclear. The CDR3 sequence is 14 residues long. Deletions cut 3 bases from V and 5 bases from J, with 11 bases between. From germline, CDR1 is LNHDA and CDR2 SQIVND (reference sequence). This CDR3 reads CASSMRAEDQPQHF. In DNA form, the CDR3 reads TGTGCCAGTAGTATGCGGGCAGAGGATCAGCCCCAGCATTTT.

The V call is TRBV10-3, the J call TRBJ2-2; TRBD2 aligns across 9 bases. The germline V gene has CDR1 ENHRY and CDR2 SYGVKD. The CDR3 is 16 residues long. After removal of 8 bases from V and 3 bases from J, the junction contained 10 bases not matched to a gene. The CDR3 loop reads CAIGGLAGRDTGELFF. Written as DNA, the CDR3 is TGTGCCATCGGGGGCCTAGCGGGACGGGACACCGGGGAGCTGTTTTTT.

The genes are TRBV12-2 and TRBJ2-2; TRBD1 is the table's D call and was not checked against the DNA. TRBV12-2 is reported as a pseudogene. This CDR3 spans 12 amino acids. This CDR3 reads CASRWLPGELFF. In DNA, the CDR3 is TGTGCAAGTCGATGGCTCCCCGGGGAGCTGTTTTTT.

J is TRBJ2-7 and V is TRBV28, with 8 bases lining up with TRBD2. In germline, CDR1 is MDHEN, CDR2 SYDVKM. The CDR3 runs 16 residues. J gave up 3 bases and V 5 bases, and 12 bases lay outside the gene matches. This CDR3 reads CASSQYSGTRVYEQYF. The DNA for the CDR3 is TGTGCCAGCAGTCAGTACTCCGGGACTAGAGTCTACGAGCAGTACTTC. Looking up the rest from reference TRBV28 and TRBJ2-7 gives the full variable domain: DVKVTQSSRYLVKRTGEKVFLECVQDMDHENMFWYRQDPGLGLRLIYFSYDVKMKEKGDIPEGYSVSREKKERFSLILESASTNQTSMYLCASSQYSGTRVYEQYFGPGTRLTVT.

A note on this clone: At one of its ends the junction is not consistent with the germline gene, which may arise from a read error. The chain carries TRBV30 and TRBJ2-1; 8 nucleotides agree with TRBD1. Germline V CDR1 and CDR2: GTSNPN, SVGIG (reference sequence). CDR3 length: 14 amino acids. The CDR3 here is CAWSGQGAYSEQFF. The CDR3 DNA reads TGTGCCTGGAGTGGCCAGGGGGCTTACAGTGAGCAGTTCTTC. The whole variable domain, remainder taken from reference TRBV30 and TRBJ2-1, is SQTIHQWPATLVQPVGSPLSLECTVEGTSNPNLYWYRQAAGRGLQLLFYSVGIGQISSEVPQNLSASRPQDRQFILSSKKLLLSDSGFYLCAWSGQGAYSEQFFGPGTRLTVL.

The V call is TRBV7-2, the J call TRBJ2-1; 12 nucleotides agree with TRBD2. V was clipped by 1 base and J by 6 bases; unmatched bases: 7. The CDR3 totals 17 residues. CDR1 and CDR2 (germline): SGHTA, FQGNSA. CDR3 amino acids: CASSLEFGTSGSNEQFF. DNA for the CDR3: TGTGCCAGCAGCTTAGAGTTTGGGACTAGCGGGTCCAATGAGCAGTTCTTC.

The V gene is TRBV7-2, the J gene TRBJ2-4, with 16 bases aligning to TRBD2. V lost 5 bases, J lost 0 bases, and 4 bases stayed unmatched. Germline-derived CDR1 and CDR2 are SGHTA and FQGNSA. The CDR3 runs to 18 residues. The CDR3 DNA follows: TGTGCCAGCAGCCCGGGGACTAGCGGGGGGGTAGCCAAAAACATTCAGTACTTC. Translating gives CASSPGTSGGVAKNIQYF.

The rearrangement uses TRBV29-1 and TRBJ2-3; 10 bases line up with TRBD2. CDR3 length: 14 residues. The J segment lost 2 bases and the V segment lost 6 bases, leaving 5 bases of the junction unmatched. CDR1 is SQVTM and CDR2 is ANQGSEA in the germline V gene. CDR3 bases: TGCAGCGTCGAAAGCGGGAGGGCCACAGATACGCAGTATTTT. As protein: CSVESGRATDTQYF.

The chain recombines TRBV4-2 with TRBJ2-2; 8 bases align to TRBD1. In germline, CDR1 is LGHNA, CDR2 YNFKEQ. The CDR3 has 16 amino acids. V gave up 2 bases and J gave up 4 bases; unmatched junction bases: 6. The CDR3 spells CASSQWTGSRTGELFF. CDR3 sequence (DNA): TGTGCCAGCAGCCAATGGACAGGGTCGCGCACCGGGGAGCTGTTTTTT.

The rearrangement uses TRBV30 and TRBJ1-4; D might be TRBD1 (5 bases). Germline assignment: CDR1 GTSNPN and CDR2 SVGIG (reference sequence). This CDR3 contains 16 residues. Trimming cost V 0 bases and J 0 bases, with 11 bases left between them. Here the CDR3 DNA reads TGTGCCTGGAGTGTACGACAGAAAACAACTAATGAAAAACTGTTTTTT. It encodes CAWSVRQKTTNEKLFF.

The V call is TRBV5-6, the J call TRBJ2-2, with 9 bases identical to TRBD2. Trimming at V came to 1 base and at J to 5 bases, leaving 9 bases not matched to a gene. This CDR3 contains 17 residues. Germline V gene sequence: CDR1 SGHDT, CDR2 YYEEEE. CDR3 sequence (DNA): TGTGCCAGCAGCTTGTGGGCGGGAGGGAGAGAAACCGGGGAGCTGTTTTTT. Residues: CASSLWAGGRETGELFF.

This clone turned up a few times. The chain uses TRBV9 and TRBJ2-6; a weak D match, TRBD2 (5 bases). Germline V gene sequence: CDR1 SGDLS, CDR2 YYNGEE. The CDR3 is made up of 18 amino acids. V lost 4 bases, J lost 0 bases, and 17 bases lay in between. The CDR3 loop reads CASSPRMAGGSGANVLTF. CDR3 coding DNA: TGTGCCAGCAGCCCGAGAATGGCCGGAGGCTCTGGGGCCAACGTCCTGACTTTC. The variable domain in full, completed from reference TRBV9 and TRBJ2-6, reads DSGVTQTPKHLITATGQRVTLRCSPRSGDLSVYWYQQSLDQGLQFLIQYYNGEERAKGNILERFSAQQFPDLHSELNLSSLELGDSALYFCASSPRMAGGSGANVLTFGAGSRLTVL.

The J gene is TRBJ2-5, the V gene TRBV11-2; 7 nucleotides align to TRBD2. V gave up 5 bases and J gave up 5 bases; unmatched junction bases: 11. CDR3 length equals 15 residues. Germline-derived CDR1 and CDR2 are SGHAT and FQNNGV. CDR3 sequence (DNA): TGTGCCAGCAGCCCTCCAGGACTGGGAGGGGAGACCCAGTACTTC. This codes for CASSPPGLGGETQYF.

V and J are TRBV28 and TRBJ1-5; D remains ambiguous. The CDR3 sequence is 14 residues long. Per germline, CDR1 MDHEN and CDR2 SYDVKM. The germline V and J ends were trimmed by 5 bases and 2 bases, with 10 bases remaining between them. The CDR3 here is CASSPGGRNQPQHF. DNA for the CDR3: TGTGCCAGCAGTCCAGGTGGCCGCAATCAGCCCCAGCATTTT.

This sequence joins TRBV2 and TRBJ1-2; D possibly corresponds to TRBD1 (6 bases). Germline CDR1 is SNHLY and CDR2 is FYNNEI. This CDR3 spans 14 amino acids. Trimming removed 8 bases at V and 2 bases at J, with 15 bases between. The CDR3 loop reads CASRVGGANYGYTF. The CDR3 DNA is TGTGCCAGCCGCGTTGGGGGGGCCAACTATGGCTACACCTTC.

The gene calls are TRBV27 and TRBJ1-2; D is perhaps TRBD1 (6 bases). V shed 6 bases and J shed 2 bases, with 16 bases lying between them. The CDR3 consists of 15 residues. Germline V gives CDR1 MNHEY, CDR2 SMNVEV (reference sequence). The CDR3 nucleotides are TGTGCCAGCAGGGCCCGAGGGGGTGGGAACTATGGCTACACCTTC. Its protein is CASRARGGGNYGYTF.

The chain employs TRBV19 and TRBJ2-7; 7 bases are a match to TRBD1. J gave up 0 bases and V 1 base, and 9 bases lay outside the gene matches. The CDR3 is made up of 17 amino acids. Germline CDR1 and CDR2: LNHDA and SQIVND (reference sequence). The CDR3, as DNA: TGTGCCAGTAGTATAGGGACAGGTGGAGTCGGCTCCTACGAGCAGTACTTC. Its protein product is CASSIGTGGVGSYEQYF.

The gene calls are TRBV28 and TRBJ2-3, with TRBD2 matching over 8 bases. Germline CDR1 MDHEN, CDR2 SYDVKM. J lost 5 bases, V lost 10 bases, and 11 bases had no gene match. This CDR3 has 14 residues. CDR3 loop: CATRLAMLGDTQYF. Here the CDR3 DNA reads TGTGCCACCAGACTAGCGATGTTGGGAGATACGCAGTATTTT.